The T cell receptor beta chain under discussion was sequenced for a study of Graves' ophthalmopathy and Graves' hyperthyroidism. Researchers took RNA transcripts and amplified TCR beta CDR3 regions from them. An initial RT-PCR round employing HTBI primers preceded a second-round multiplex PCR. TCRdb fed the multiplex PCR reads into MiXCR, producing one record per CDR3 protein. The sample records over a million distinct CDR3 sequences, approximately 35% being singletons. The CDR3 extends over 14 amino acids. Germline V lookup: CDR1 SGHRS, CDR2 YFSETQ. The V end lost 4 bases, the J end lost 6 bases, and 16 bases lay between the germline ends. General observations from the study: Between ophthalmopathy and stable hyperthyroidism, a 13-signature model drew a separation with about 85% sensitivity and just under 83% specificity.

Newly diagnosed, the hyperthyroidism patients had under 2 months' duration and were aged 18 to 65. Concerning this clonotype: Its antigen is undetermined.

The rearrangement uses TRBV5-1 and TRBJ1-1; possible D gene TRBD1, 5 bases. The sequence was collected from an adult man with Graves' hyperthyroidism. Sequenced input: peripheral blood or thyroid tissue (not recorded which). The CDR3: CASSPGAGASEAFF. The CDR3 bases are TGCGCCAGCAGCCCAGGTGCTGGGGCCTCTGAAGCTTTCTTT.